The rows below give T cell receptor beta chains drawn from one sample of a study of T cell responses to AZD1222 COVID-19 vaccine. The assay was immunoSEQ multiplex PCR, and TCRdb's table has in-frame clones only and misses some. The table includes about 110,000 clones, 70% to 90% detected once. The sample in question was peripheral blood, obtained on day 0 of AZD1222 vaccination. Receptor source: an adult in good health. The CDR3 runs from the conserved cysteine through the conserved F or W. A D gene is named only where the DNA matches it firmly. Clone size is not always given. Where it is, it says once, few, many or a class for expanded clones.

J,V,size,D,CDR3,DNA
TRBJ1-3,TRBV3-1/TRBV3-2,-,-,CASSQGSASGNTIYF,TGTGCCAGCAGCCAAGGATCGGCCTCTGGAAACACCATATATTTT
TRBJ2-1,TRBV5-1,-,TRBD2,CASSLSSGGYNEQFF,TGCGCCAGCAGCTTGTCTAGCGGGGGCTACAATGAGCAGTTCTTC
TRBJ2-3,TRBV5-4,-,TRBD2,CASSKRLAGGSTDTQYF,TGTGCCAGCAGCAAAAGACTAGCGGGGGGCAGCACAGATACGCAGTATTTT
TRBJ2-5,TRBV5-8,once,TRBD1,CASSPGTEETQYF,TGTGCCAGCAGCCCAGGGACAGAAGAGACCCAGTACTTC
TRBJ2-3,TRBV5-1,once,-,CASSLAGDGDTQYF,TGCGCCAGCAGCTTGGCGGGGGATGGGGATACGCAGTATTTT
TRBJ2-6,TRBV30,-,-,CAWSVGISGANVLTF,TGTGCCTGGAGTGTGGGCATCTCTGGGGCCAACGTCCTGACTTTC
TRBJ2-3,TRBV7-3,once,TRBD2,CASSLRFARVESSGGASTQYF,TGTGCCAGCAGCTTAAGATTCGCCAGGGTGGAGTCTAGCGGGGGGGCGAGTACGCAGTATTTT
TRBJ1-3,TRBV19,-,-,CASSIIFRTTTGNTIYF,TGTGCCAGTAGTATTATATTCCGGACAACGACTGGAAACACCATATATTTT
TRBJ2-1,TRBV7-2,-,TRBD1,CASSWGTAYNEQFF,TGTGCCAGCAGCTGGGGGACAGCCTACAATGAGCAGTTCTTC
TRBJ2-7,TRBV2,-,-,CASRQGVTYEQYF,TGTGCCAGCAGGCAAGGGGTCACCTACGAGCAGTACTTC
TRBJ1-3,TRBV19,-,-,CASRTLQGSGNTIYF,TGTGCCAGTAGGACCCTACAGGGTTCTGGAAACACCATATATTTT
TRBJ2-3,TRBV19,-,TRBD2,CASSATLAGGTDTQYF,TGTGCCAGTAGTGCCACCCTAGCGGGGGGCACAGATACGCAGTATTTT
TRBJ2-3,TRBV19,-,-,CASKRAPSTDTQYF,TGTGCCAGTAAGAGGGCGCCAAGCACAGATACGCAGTATTTT
TRBJ2-1,TRBV11-3,-,-,CASSLQGGDEQFF,TGTGCCAGCAGCCTACAGGGGGGGGATGAGCAGTTCTTC